A single sample gave rise to the 6 T cell receptor beta chains below, sequenced in a study of T cells in Graves' hyperthyroidism and ophthalmopathy. The investigators amplified TCR beta CDR3 regions from RNA transcripts. The primer set for the first-round RT-PCR of the TCR CDR3 was HTBI. TCRdb used MiXCR to reprocess the multiplex PCR reads, holding one entry per CDR3 protein. The sample consists of about 680,000 distinct CDR3 sequences, over 35% of them appearing once. The sample comprised blood. The origin of the receptors is a woman aged 40 to 50 with Graves' hyperthyroidism.

The V gene is TRBV9, the J gene TRBJ1-6; D unclear. The CDR3 extends over 14 amino acids. V was shortened by 0 bases and J by 7 bases, with 8 bases between the two germline ends. Germline-derived CDR1 and CDR2 are SGDLS and YYNGEE. The CDR3 is CASSVATLNSPLHF. In nucleotides, the CDR3 is TGTGCCAGCAGCGTAGCCACATTGAATTCACCCCTCCACTTT. Full variable domain (missing parts from reference TRBV9 and TRBJ1-6): DSGVTQTPKHLITATGQRVTLRCSPRSGDLSVYWYQQSLDQGLQFLIQYYNGEERAKGNILERFSAQQFPDLHSELNLSSLELGDSALYFCASSVATLNSPLHFGNGTRLTVT.

The chain carries TRBV10-3 and TRBJ1-2; the match to TRBD1 covers 9 bases. The V segment lost 7 bases and the J segment 5 bases; nucleotides outside the gene matches: 5. In germline, CDR1 is ENHRY, CDR2 SYGVKD. The CDR3 sequence is 13 residues long. The CDR3 is CAIKGDRAYGYTF. Here the CDR3 DNA reads TGTGCCATCAAGGGGGACAGGGCGTATGGCTACACCTTC.

With respect to this clonotype: This may be a read error: a much more frequent sequence differs by one nucleotide. This chain joins TRBV2 and TRBJ2-5, with no clear D. The CDR3 is 13 amino acids. Germline-derived CDR1 and CDR2 are SNHLY and FYNNEI. The V end lost 7 bases, the J end lost 5 bases, and 14 bases lay between the germline ends. CDR3 in DNA: TGTGCCAGCACCCCGGGCAGCTCGGAGACCCAGTACTTC. Its translation: CASTPGSSETQYF.

V usage is TRBV10-3 and J usage is TRBJ1-1; D not certain. The CDR3 contains 12 residues. V lost 1 base, J lost 5 bases, and 5 bases lay in between. Germline loops: CDR1 ENHRY, CDR2 SYGVKD. CDR3 coding DNA: TGTGCCATCAGTGAGTTCGGGACTGAAGCTTTCTTT. Its protein product is CAISEFGTEAFF.

This clonotype was seen a handful of times. The chain couples TRBV20-1 to TRBJ1-3, with D unclear. Between the trimmed V and J ends, which lost 2 bases and 0 bases, there was a span of 5 bases. From germline, CDR1 is DFQATT and CDR2 SNEGSKA (reference sequence). This CDR3 contains 13 residues. CDR3 in amino acids: CSARRFSGNTIYF. The CDR3 DNA reads as TGCAGTGCTAGAAGATTCTCTGGAAACACCATATATTTT.

In this sample, this clonotype turned up once. This sequence joins TRBV18 and TRBJ2-7; weak D call: TRBD1 (6 bases). This CDR3 is built from 14 residues. CDR1 and CDR2 (germline): KGHSH, LQKENI. V lost 0 bases and J 7 bases, leaving 13 bases between the germline ends. This chain's CDR3 is CASSPPSGVGEQYF. The CDR3 DNA reads TGTGCCAGCTCACCACCGTCAGGGGTCGGGGAGCAGTACTTC.